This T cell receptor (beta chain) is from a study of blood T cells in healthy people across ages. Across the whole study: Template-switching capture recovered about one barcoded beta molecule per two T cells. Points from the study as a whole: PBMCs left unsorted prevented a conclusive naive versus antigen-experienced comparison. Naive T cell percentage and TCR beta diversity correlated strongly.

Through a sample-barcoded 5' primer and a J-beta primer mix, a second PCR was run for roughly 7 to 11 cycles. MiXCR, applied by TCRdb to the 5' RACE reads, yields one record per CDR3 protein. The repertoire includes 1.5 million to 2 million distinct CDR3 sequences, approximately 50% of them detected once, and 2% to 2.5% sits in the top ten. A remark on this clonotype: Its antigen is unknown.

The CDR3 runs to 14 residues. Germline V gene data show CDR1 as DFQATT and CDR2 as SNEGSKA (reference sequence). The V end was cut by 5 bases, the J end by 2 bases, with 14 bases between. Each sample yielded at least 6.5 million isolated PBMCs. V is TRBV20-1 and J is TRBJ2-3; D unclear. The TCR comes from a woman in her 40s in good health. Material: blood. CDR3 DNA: TGCAGTGCTCCCCGAATAGAGCTCACAGATACGCAGTATTTT. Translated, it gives CSAPRIELTDTQYF.